This is a list of T cell receptor beta chains from one sample in a study of blood T cell repertoires in COVID-19. The repertoire was sequenced with immunoSEQ multiplex PCR; TCRdb's copy has only in-frame clones and lacks some. The sample has fewer than 200,000 clones, roughly nine tenths seen once. Sequencing was done on a sample of PBMCs or T cells enriched from blood (not recorded which). The receptors derive from a woman aged 40 to 55 in a cohort exposed to, infected with or recovered from COVID-19 (not recorded which). Each CDR3 is given with its conserved first and last residue. The order of the fields is V gene, D gene, clone size, J gene, CDR3 protein, CDR3 DNA. The D gene is left open where the match is weak. Rows give clone size only sometimes, using once, few, many, or a class for an expanded clone.

TRBV27,TRBD2,NA,TRBJ2-1,CASSPRTSGPSSYNEQFF,TGTGCCAGCAGTCCTCGGACTAGCGGGCCGAGCTCCTACAATGAGCAGTTCTTC
TRBV10-3,NA,NA,TRBJ2-1,CAISASGRYYNEQFF,TGTGCCATCAGTGCATCGGGGAGATACTACAATGAGCAGTTCTTC
TRBV5-1,NA,NA,TRBJ2-3,CASSAGVSTDTQYF,TGCGCCAGCAGCGCAGGGGTTAGCACAGATACGCAGTATTTT
TRBV13,NA,few,TRBJ1-3,CASSSDSSGNTIYF,TGTGCCAGCAGCTCGGACAGCTCTGGAAACACCATATATTTT
TRBV10-3,TRBD1,NA,TRBJ1-2,CAITQDRAHNYGYTF,TGTGCCATCACTCAAGACAGGGCCCATAACTATGGCTACACCTTC
TRBV7-6,TRBD2,NA,TRBJ2-2,CASSLRTAGGTGELFF,TGTGCCAGCAGCCTAAGAACTGCGGGGGGTACCGGGGAGCTGTTTTTT
TRBV11-2,NA,NA,TRBJ1-2,CASSWGANYGYTF,TGTGCCAGCAGCTGGGGGGCTAACTATGGCTACACCTTC
TRBV24-1,TRBD1,NA,TRBJ1-3,CATSDPAGTGETGNTIYF,TGTGCCACCAGTGACCCTGCGGGGACAGGGGAAACTGGAAACACCATATATTTT
TRBV19,NA,once,TRBJ2-3,CASSISWGGRETDTQYF,TGTGCCAGTAGTATTTCATGGGGGGGGCGCGAAACAGATACGCAGTATTTT
TRBV29-1,TRBD1,NA,TRBJ1-1,CSVEPGGLVTEAFF,TGCAGCGTTGAGCCAGGGGGCTTGGTCACTGAAGCTTTCTTT
TRBV11-3,TRBD1,once,TRBJ2-5,CASSPGTGQKETQYF,TGTGCCAGCAGCCCCGGGACAGGACAAAAAGAGACCCAGTACTTC
TRBV14,NA,few,TRBJ1-2,CASSQVPGVTYGYTF,TGTGCCAGCAGCCAAGTCCCAGGGGTTACCTATGGCTACACCTTC
TRBV5-6,NA,NA,TRBJ2-3,CASRPEAGRSTDTQYF,TGTGCCAGCAGGCCTGAGGCGGGACGGTCCACAGATACGCAGTATTTT
TRBV5-1,NA,NA,TRBJ2-7,CASSFTEGYEQYF,TGCGCCAGCAGCTTCACTGAGGGCTACGAGCAGTACTTC
TRBV7-9,TRBD1,NA,TRBJ2-7,CASSYVDRAPYEQYF,TGTGCCAGCAGCTATGTGGACAGGGCCCCCTACGAGCAGTACTTC
TRBV10-2,NA,NA,TRBJ2-7,CASTPGDYEQYF,TGCGCCAGCACCCCCGGGGACTACGAGCAGTACTTC
TRBV2,NA,NA,TRBJ1-5,CASSHRESSSNQPQHF,TGTGCCAGCAGCCACAGGGAGTCGAGTAGCAATCAGCCCCAGCATTTT
TRBV7-8,NA,once,TRBJ2-7,CASRSPDRGGEQYF,TGTGCCAGCAGGTCCCCCGATAGGGGGGGCGAGCAGTACTTC
TRBV5-5,TRBD2,NA,TRBJ2-2,CASSFSSGKNTGELFF,TGTGCCAGCAGCTTTTCTAGCGGGAAGAACACCGGGGAGCTGTTTTTT